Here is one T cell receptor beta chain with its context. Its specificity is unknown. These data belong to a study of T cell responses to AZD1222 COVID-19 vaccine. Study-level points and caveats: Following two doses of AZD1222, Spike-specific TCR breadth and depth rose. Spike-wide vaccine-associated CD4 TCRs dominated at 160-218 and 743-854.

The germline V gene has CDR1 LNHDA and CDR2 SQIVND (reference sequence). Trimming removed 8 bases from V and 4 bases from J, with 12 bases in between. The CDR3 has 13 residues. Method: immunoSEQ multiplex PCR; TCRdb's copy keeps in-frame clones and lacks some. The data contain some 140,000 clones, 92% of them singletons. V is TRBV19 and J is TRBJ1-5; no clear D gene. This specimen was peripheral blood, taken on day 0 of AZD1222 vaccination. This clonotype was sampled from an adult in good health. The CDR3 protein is CASGVVWNQPQHF. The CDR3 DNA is TGTGCCAGTGGGGTGGTTTGGAATCAGCCCCAGCATTTT. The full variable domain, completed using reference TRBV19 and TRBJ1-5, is DGGITQSPKYLFRKEGQNVTLSCEQNLNHDAMYWYRQDPGQGLRLIYYSQIVNDFQKGDIAEGYSVSREKKESFPLTVTSAQKNPTAFYLCASGVVWNQPQHFGDGTRLSIL.